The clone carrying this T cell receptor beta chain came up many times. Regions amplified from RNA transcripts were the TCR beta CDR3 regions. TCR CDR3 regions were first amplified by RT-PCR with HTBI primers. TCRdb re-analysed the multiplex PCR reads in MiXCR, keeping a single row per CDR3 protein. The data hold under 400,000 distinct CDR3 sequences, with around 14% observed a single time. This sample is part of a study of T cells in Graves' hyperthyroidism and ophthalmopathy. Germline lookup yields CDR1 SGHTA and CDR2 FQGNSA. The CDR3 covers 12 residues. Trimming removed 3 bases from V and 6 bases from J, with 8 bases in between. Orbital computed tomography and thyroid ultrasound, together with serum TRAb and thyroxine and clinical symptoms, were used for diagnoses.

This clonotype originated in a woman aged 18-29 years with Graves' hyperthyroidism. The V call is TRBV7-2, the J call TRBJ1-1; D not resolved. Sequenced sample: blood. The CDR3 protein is CASSFRGAEAFF. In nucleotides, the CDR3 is TGTGCCAGCAGCTTCCGGGGTGCTGAAGCTTTCTTT.